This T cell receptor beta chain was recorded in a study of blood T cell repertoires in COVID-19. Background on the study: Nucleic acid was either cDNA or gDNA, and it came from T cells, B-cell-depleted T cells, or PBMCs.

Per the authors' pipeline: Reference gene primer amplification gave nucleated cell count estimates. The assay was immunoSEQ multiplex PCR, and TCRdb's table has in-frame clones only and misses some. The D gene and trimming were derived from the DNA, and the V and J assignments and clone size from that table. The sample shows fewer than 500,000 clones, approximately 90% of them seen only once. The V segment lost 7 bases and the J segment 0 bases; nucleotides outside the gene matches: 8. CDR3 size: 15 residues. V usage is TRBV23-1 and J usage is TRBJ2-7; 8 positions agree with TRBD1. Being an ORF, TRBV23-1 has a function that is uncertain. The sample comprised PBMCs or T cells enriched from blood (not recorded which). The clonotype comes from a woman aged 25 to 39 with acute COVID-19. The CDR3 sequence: CASIPRTGPSYEQYF. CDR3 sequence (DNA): TGCGCCAGCATACCCCGGACAGGGCCCTCCTACGAGCAGTACTTC.